The sequence of this T cell receptor beta chain was determined in a study of blood T cell repertoires in COVID-19. Study-wide context: In each case, the material was cDNA or gDNA derived from T cells, B-cell-depleted T cells, or PBMCs.

Trimming removed 1 base at V and 2 bases at J, with 12 bases between. The CDR3 is made up of 17 amino acids. CDR1 and CDR2 from the germline V gene are LNHNV and YYDKDF (reference sequence). The assay was immunoSEQ multiplex PCR, and TCRdb's table has in-frame clones only and misses some. The sample holds roughly 200,000 clones, roughly 84% seen once. Sequencing was performed on peripheral blood. V gene TRBV15 combines with J gene TRBJ2-6; perhaps TRBD2 as D (6 bases). This TCR was recovered from a middle-aged man with acute or convalescent COVID-19. The chain's CDR3 is CATSRGGAGPGANVLTF. In nucleotides, the CDR3 is TGTGCCACCAGCAGAGGCGGGGCGGGACCTGGGGCCAACGTCCTGACTTTC.